A single sample is the source of the 22 T cell receptor beta chains below, sequenced in a study of T cells after yellow fever vaccination. TCRdb ran MiXCR on the 5' RACE reads and lists one entry per CDR3 protein. In the table there are approximately 110,000 distinct CDR3 sequences, 8.4% of which are singletons. Sequenced material: CD8+ T cells sorted from PBMCs, taken 45 days after the yellow fever booster vaccination. These receptors originate from a man aged 25 to 40 who received the YFV17D yellow fever vaccine.

This clonotype was observed many times. The J gene is TRBJ2-1, the V gene TRBV5-6; the match to TRBD2 covers 7 bases. This CDR3 comprises 13 residues. Per germline, CDR1 SGHDT and CDR2 YYEEEE. The trim removed 3 bases at V and 9 bases at J, leaving 6 bases unmatched. The CDR3 sequence is CASSSILAIEQFF. The CDR3 nucleotides are TGTGCCAGCAGCTCAATACTAGCGATTGAGCAGTTCTTC.

This clonotype appeared a few times. V and J are TRBV7-9 and TRBJ2-7; D may be TRBD2 (6 bases). The CDR3 consists of 15 residues. CDR1 and CDR2 (germline): SEHNR, FQNEAQ (reference sequence). The ends were cut back, 2 bases at V and 0 bases at J, with 11 bases in the middle. The CDR3 reads CASSLRLGGSYEQYF. The CDR3 DNA follows: TGTGCCAGCAGCTTAAGGCTGGGGGGCTCCTACGAGCAGTACTTC.

This clonotype was recorded a few times. The chain uses TRBV20-1 and TRBJ2-7, with 8 bases lining up with TRBD1. The CDR3 runs 16 residues. Germline lookup yields CDR1 DFQATT and CDR2 SNEGSKA (reference sequence). After removal of 0 bases from V and 4 bases from J, the junction contained 11 bases not matched to a gene. The CDR3 coding sequence is TGCAGTGCTAGAGAGAGGCTAGGACAGGGCGGGTACGAGCAGTACTTC. Translation: CSARERLGQGGYEQYF.

The rearrangement links TRBV29-1 to TRBJ2-7, with D perhaps matching TRBD1 or TRBD2 (5 bases each). CDR1 is SQVTM, CDR2 ANQGSEA, per germline. This CDR3 spans 13 amino acids. V lost 7 bases to trimming and J lost 2 bases, with 15 bases between them. The CDR3 sequence: CSDRDPGPYEQYF. In nucleotides, the CDR3 is TGCAGCGACCGGGACCCCGGGCCCTACGAGCAGTACTTC.

This clonotype was picked up a small number of times. The chain combines TRBV7-9 with TRBJ2-5, with D unresolved. CDR1 is SEHNR and CDR2 is FQNEAQ in the germline V gene (reference sequence). This CDR3 spans 13 amino acids. Trimming took off 4 bases at V and 1 base at J, with 7 bases between the two ends. DNA of the CDR3: TGTGCCAGCAGCTCCCGGGCCCAAGAGACCCAGTACTTC. Translating it yields CASSSRAQETQYF.

This clonotype was observed at least ten times. The V call is TRBV12-3 or TRBV12-4, the J call TRBJ2-7, with TRBD2 as a possible D gene (6 bases). The CDR3 covers 15 residues. V lost 3 bases, J lost 5 bases, and 17 bases lay in between. The CDR3 DNA reads TGTGCCAGCAGTTTTTTGGGAGAGGCGGGAAACGAGCAGTACTTC. Protein sequence: CASSFLGEAGNEQYF.

This clonotype was counted at least ten times. V is TRBV6-5 and J is TRBJ2-3; 9 bases map to TRBD2. Germline values: CDR1 MNHEY, CDR2 SVGAGI. CDR3 length equals 16 residues. J was trimmed by 2 bases and V by 4 bases; bases with no gene match: 7. CDR3 residues: CASSSTSGSYTDTQYF. For the CDR3, the DNA is TGTGCCAGCAGTTCTACTAGCGGGTCCTACACAGATACGCAGTATTTT.

This clonotype has ten or more counts. The genes are TRBV10-2 and TRBJ2-3; 7 bases agree with TRBD2. V was pared by 2 bases and J by 5 bases, with 4 bases of the junction left unmatched. The CDR3 sequence is 14 residues long. From germline, CDR1 is WSHSY and CDR2 SAAADI. The CDR3: CASSEAGEVDTQYF. CDR3 sequence (DNA): TGCGCCAGCAGTGAGGCGGGAGAGGTAGATACGCAGTATTTT.

This clonotype was observed many times. This chain links TRBV29-1 with TRBJ1-2; D gene unclear. CDR1 is SQVTM, CDR2 ANQGSEA, per germline. The CDR3 totals 13 residues. The ends were cut back, 4 bases at V and 3 bases at J, with 12 bases in the middle. The CDR3 DNA reads TGCAGCGTTGTCCAGTTAGTCGACTATGGCTACACCTTC. Residues: CSVVQLVDYGYTF.

At least ten counts were recorded for this clonotype. This rearrangement joins TRBV4-1 to TRBJ2-1; D uncertain. Germline lookup yields CDR1 MGHRA and CDR2 YSYEKL. The CDR3 extends over 15 amino acids. V lost 6 bases, J lost 2 bases, and 14 bases lay in between. CDR3 residues: CASRHSDRAYNEQFF. Written as DNA, the CDR3 is TGCGCCAGCAGACACAGCGACCGGGCCTACAATGAGCAGTTCTTC.

This clonotype was counted many times. The rearrangement links TRBV20-1 to TRBJ2-1; either TRBD1 or TRBD2 may supply D (5 bases each). The CDR3 runs 17 residues. From germline, CDR1 is DFQATT and CDR2 SNEGSKA (reference sequence). The V end lost 0 bases, the J end lost 2 bases, and 17 bases lay between the germline ends. The CDR3: CSARDTRGALPYNEQFF. The CDR3 DNA reads as TGCAGTGCTAGAGATACCCGAGGGGCCCTCCCCTACAATGAGCAGTTCTTC.

CDR3 sequence: CASSETGRDGYTF. The CDR3 DNA reads TGCGCCAGCAGCGAAACAGGGAGAGATGGCTACACCTTC. V usage is TRBV5-1 and J usage is TRBJ1-2; perhaps TRBD1 as D (6 bases). CDR1 and CDR2 (germline): SGHRS, YFSETQ. CDR3 length equals 13 residues. V was cut by 4 bases and J by 6 bases, with 13 bases left in between. Variable domain in full (rest from reference TRBV5-1 and TRBJ1-2): KAGVTQTPRYLIKTRGQQVTLSCSPISGHRSVSWYQQTPGQGLQFLFEYFSETQRNKGNFPGRFSGRQFSNSRSEMNVSTLELGDSALYLCASSETGRDGYTFGSGTRLTVV.

Comment on this clonotype: Given a much more abundant clone one base away, this may be a read error. The genes are TRBV29-1 and TRBJ2-7; the match to TRBD2 covers 8 bases. There are 13 residues in the CDR3. Looked up from germline, CDR1 is SQVTM and CDR2 is ANQGSEA. V dropped 4 bases and J dropped 2; count of bases not matched to a gene: 4. The CDR3 region has the DNA TGCAGCGTTGGCCTCGGGGGGGCCTACGAGCAGTACTTC. It codes for CSVGLGGAYEQYF.

This clonotype was counted many times. The chain links TRBV29-1 to TRBJ2-2; D gene uncertain. This CDR3 contains 11 residues. Germline V gene sequence: CDR1 SQVTM, CDR2 ANQGSEA. The V end lost 2 bases, the J end lost 8 bases, and 6 bases lay between the germline ends. In DNA, the CDR3 is TGCAGCGTTGAAAGCGTTGGGGAGCTGTTTTTT. Encoded protein: CSVESVGELFF.

This clonotype was detected ten times or more. The junction differs from germline at one of its ends, possibly a read error. The V call is TRBV6-2 or TRBV6-3, the J call TRBJ1-1; 7 bases agree with TRBD1. CDR1 MNHEY and CDR2 SVGEGT come from the germline V gene. This CDR3 is 15 amino acids long. CDR3 DNA sequence: TGTGCCAGCATTTACCTCCAGGGGGGGGTGGCTGAAGCTTTCTTT. Residues: CASIYLQGGVAEAFF.

The CDR3 region has the DNA TGTGCCAGCAGCGACTCTAGCGCCAAGACCCAGTACTTC. Amino acids: CASSDSSAKTQYF. The genes are TRBV7-9 and TRBJ2-5; maybe TRBD2 (6 bases). The V gene lost 5 bases and the J gene lost 6 bases, with 13 bases spanning the gap. Germline CDR1 SEHNR, CDR2 FQNEAQ (reference sequence). This CDR3 contains 13 residues.

The V call is TRBV5-1, the J call TRBJ2-3; 9 bases align to TRBD2. V lost 3 bases, J lost 2 bases, and 4 bases stayed unmatched. The CDR3 runs to 15 residues. The germline gives CDR1 SGHRS, CDR2 YFSETQ. The CDR3 sequence is CASSWTSEFTDTQYF. The CDR3 nucleotides are TGCGCCAGCAGCTGGACTAGCGAATTCACAGATACGCAGTATTTT.

This clonotype has ten or more counts. V and J are TRBV27 and TRBJ2-2; the match to TRBD2 covers 11 bases. V was clipped by 4 bases and J by 5 bases; unmatched bases: 6. The CDR3 loop spans 16 amino acids. Germline CDR1 reads MNHEY; CDR2 reads SMNVEV (reference sequence). The CDR3 here is CASSSYRTSGTGELFF. The CDR3 DNA reads as TGTGCCAGCAGTTCGTATAGGACTAGCGGGACCGGGGAGCTGTTTTTT.

The table lists this clonotype with a few counts. V is TRBV23-1 and J is TRBJ2-3; D remains unclear. TRBV23-1 is annotated as an ORF whose role is uncertain. This CDR3 has 16 residues. V lost 0 bases and J lost 6, with 16 bases in between. Here the CDR3 reads CASSQSFEGCADTQYF. The CDR3 coding sequence is TGCGCCAGCAGTCAATCGTTCGAAGGGTGCGCGGATACGCAGTATTTT.

The V and J genes are TRBV11-2 and TRBJ2-4, with TRBD2 matching 8 bases. The CDR3 length is 18 residues. Germline lookup yields CDR1 SGHAT and CDR2 FQNNGV. V gave up 3 bases and J gave up 3 bases; unmatched junction bases: 13. DNA of the CDR3: TGTGCCAGCAGCTTTCGTTGGATTAGCGGGACCGACAAAAACATTCAGTACTTC. Its protein product is CASSFRWISGTDKNIQYF. Drawing the rest from reference TRBV11-2 and TRBJ2-4, the complete variable domain is EAGVAQSPRYKIIEKRQSVAFWCNPISGHATLYWYQQILGQGPKLLIQFQNNGVVDDSQLPKDRFSAERLKGVDSTLKIQPAKLEDSAVYLCASSFRWISGTDKNIQYFGAGTRLSVL.

At least ten counts were recorded for this clonotype. The chain links TRBV15 to TRBJ2-7; TRBD1 is a possible D gene (6 bases). The CDR3 length is 15 residues. The V end lost 0 bases, the J end lost 1 base, and 10 bases lay between the germline ends. Per germline, CDR1 LNHNV and CDR2 YYDKDF (reference sequence). The CDR3, as DNA: TGTGCCACCAGCAGAGAACGGACAGTGTCCTACGAGCAGTACTTC. As protein: CATSRERTVSYEQYF.

This clonotype was recorded at least ten times. A read error may account for a junction end that differs from germline. The rearrangement joins TRBV4-3 to TRBJ2-1; no definite D call. CDR1 and CDR2 from the germline V gene are LGHNA and YSLEER. This CDR3 has 11 residues. The CDR3 is CASTQGNEQFF. The CDR3 region has the DNA TGCGCCAGCACCCAAGGAAATGAGCAGTTCTTC.